These 3 T cell receptor beta chains were sequenced from one sample in a study of tumor-infiltrating lymphocytes in glioblastoma multiforme. TCRB libraries came from RNA via three nested multiplex PCR rounds. TCRdb re-derived calls from the multiplex PCR reads in MiXCR, one entry per CDR3 protein. The table shows about 16,000 distinct CDR3 sequences, with around 70% occurring only once. Sequenced sample: brain tumor tissue. The receptors stem from a male donor with glioblastoma.

As for this clonotype: A much larger clone differs from this one at a single base, so this may be a read error. Likely a read error: the CDR3 ends without its conserved phenylalanine or tryptophan. The J gene is TRBJ1-4, the V gene TRBV2; TRBD1 matches 7 bases. CDR1 and CDR2 (germline): SNHLY, FYNNEI. V was pared by 6 bases and J by 0 bases, with 4 bases of the junction left unmatched. The length of the CDR3 is 15 residues. CDR3 sequence (DNA): TGTGCCAGCAGCCCCGGGACAGCAACTAATGAAAAACTGTTTCTT. Translated: CASSPGTATNEKLFL.

This clonotype was picked up one time. Germline is not matched at one junction end, which may reflect a read error. The V gene is TRBV20-1, the J gene TRBJ1-5, with D perhaps TRBD1 (5 bases). Germline-derived CDR1 and CDR2 are DFQATT and SNEGSKA (reference sequence). The CDR3 loop spans 16 amino acids. In nucleotides, the CDR3 is TGCAATGCTAGAGATATGGGCAGGGTTCTCAATCAGCCCCAGCACTTT. It is translated as CNARDMGRVLNQPQHF.

This chain links TRBV20-1 with TRBJ2-7; 12 bases agree with TRBD2. Germline V lookup: CDR1 DFQATT, CDR2 SNEGSKA (reference sequence). CDR3 length: 15 amino acids. V lost 4 bases to trimming and J lost 7 bases; unmatched junction nucleotides: 11. The CDR3 region has the DNA TGCAGTGCTAAATGGCTAGCGGGAGGGTTGTATGAGCAGTACTTC. Amino acids: CSAKWLAGGLYEQYF.